Shown below are 18 T cell receptor beta chains from a single sample sequenced in a study of Graves' ophthalmopathy and Graves' hyperthyroidism. Amplification targeted the TCR beta CDR3 regions, with RNA transcripts as the source material. First-round RT-PCR employed HTBI primers, with a second-round multiplex PCR after it. TCRdb re-called the multiplex PCR reads through MiXCR, storing one row per CDR3 protein. The sample records approximately 460,000 distinct CDR3 sequences, 13% to 15% being singletons. The specimen was blood. These receptors were obtained from a woman younger than 45 with Graves' ophthalmopathy.

This clonotype was seen a few times. The chain employs TRBV4-2 and TRBJ1-2; TRBD1 matches at 7 bases. J was trimmed by 1 base and V by 0 bases; bases with no gene match: 2. CDR3 length: 15 residues. Germline lookup yields CDR1 LGHNA and CDR2 YNFKEQ. The CDR3 region has the DNA TGTGCCAGCAGCCAAGACTGGGACAGTAACTATGGCTACACCTTC. Residues: CASSQDWDSNYGYTF.

This clonotype was observed a single time. Given a much more abundant clone one base away, this may be a read error. The V gene is TRBV10-3, the J gene TRBJ2-7, with TRBD2 identical over 7 bases. The CDR3 spans 15 residues. The V gene's germline CDR1 is ENHRY and CDR2 SYGVKD. The J segment lost 0 bases and the V segment lost 6 bases, leaving 8 bases of the junction unmatched. CDR3: CAIRATSRISYEQYF. The CDR3 coding sequence is TGTGCCATCAGAGCGACTAGCAGGATCTCCTACGAGCAGTACTTC.

This clonotype appeared many times. The chain uses TRBV6-1 and TRBJ2-2; D unclear. Germline V gives CDR1 MNHNS, CDR2 SASEGT. This CDR3 has 14 amino acids. V was clipped by 4 bases and J by 6 bases, with 12 bases between them. CDR3 sequence: CASSGYGSAGELFF. In DNA, the CDR3 is TGTGCCAGCAGTGGATACGGTTCCGCCGGGGAGCTGTTTTTT.

This clonotype was picked up many times. The J gene is TRBJ1-1, the V gene TRBV20-1; D gene uncertain. The CDR3 consists of 14 residues. V was trimmed by 1 base and J by 4 bases, leaving 13 bases between them. Germline V gene lookup returns CDR1 DFQATT and CDR2 SNEGSKA (reference sequence). This CDR3 is CSARAPRQFTEAFF. The CDR3 region has the DNA TGCAGTGCTAGAGCCCCCCGGCAGTTCACTGAAGCTTTCTTT.

The V and J genes are TRBV2 and TRBJ1-5; no firm D call. CDR3 length: 12 amino acids. CDR1 and CDR2 from the germline V gene are SNHLY and FYNNEI. The V end was cut by 10 bases, the J end by 0 bases, with 7 bases between. The CDR3 sequence is CATSYSNQPQHF. CDR3 coding DNA: TGTGCCACCTCGTATAGCAATCAGCCCCAGCATTTT.

The rearrangement uses TRBV28 and TRBJ2-7; 13 bases fit TRBD2. Trimming cost V 6 bases and J 3 bases; bases outside gene matches: 11. The CDR3 contains 17 residues. Per the germline V gene, CDR1 is MDHEN and CDR2 is SYDVKM. The CDR3 region is CASRRLAGGPDFYEQYF. CDR3 in DNA: TGTGCCAGCAGGCGACTAGCGGGGGGCCCAGACTTCTACGAGCAGTACTTC. The whole variable domain, filled in from reference TRBV28 and TRBJ2-7, reads DVKVTQSSRYLVKRTGEKVFLECVQDMDHENMFWYRQDPGLGLRLIYFSYDVKMKEKGDIPEGYSVSREKKERFSLILESASTNQTSMYLCASRRLAGGPDFYEQYFGPGTRLTVT.

This clonotype was detected ten times or more. The chain joins TRBV2 to TRBJ2-5; TRBD1 matches 8 bases. CDR1 and CDR2 (germline): SNHLY, FYNNEI. The CDR3 is made up of 14 amino acids. The V segment lost 1 base and the J segment 7 bases; nucleotides outside the gene matches: 5. Here the CDR3 DNA reads TGTGCCAGCAGTGAAGGGACAGGGTGGACGACCCAGTACTTC. Encoded protein: CASSEGTGWTTQYF.

This clonotype has ten or more counts. The chain couples TRBV27 to TRBJ1-1, with D uncertain. V lost 0 bases, J lost 1 base, and 12 bases lay in between. Per germline, CDR1 MNHEY and CDR2 SMNVEV (reference sequence). The CDR3 covers 16 residues. This CDR3 reads CASSLSISETNTEAFF. CDR3 DNA: TGTGCCAGCAGTTTATCGATCAGTGAAACGAACACTGAAGCTTTCTTT.

This clonotype was counted at least ten times. The rearrangement links TRBV30 to TRBJ1-3, with D tentatively TRBD1 (6 bases). Germline values: CDR1 GTSNPN, CDR2 SVGIG (reference sequence). V was shortened by 1 base and J by 0 bases, with 10 bases between the two germline ends. The CDR3 length is 15 residues. CDR3 protein: CAWSGRGISGNTIYF. DNA of the CDR3: TGTGCCTGGAGTGGTAGGGGGATCTCTGGAAACACCATATATTTT.

There are many counts of this clonotype. V and J are TRBV19 and TRBJ1-1; no reliable D call. Germline CDR1 reads LNHDA; CDR2 reads SQIVND (reference sequence). The CDR3 has 15 residues. Trimming shortened V by 3 bases and J by 1 base, and 12 bases separated the two germline ends. CDR3 bases: TGTGCCAGTAGTATGCGGAGGGCCTGGAACACTGAAGCTTTCTTT. Translated: CASSMRRAWNTEAFF.

The rearrangement joins TRBV29-1 to TRBJ2-3; 7 bases align to TRBD1. Germline V gene data show CDR1 as SQVTM and CDR2 as ANQGSEA. CDR3 size: 14 residues. The V and J ends lost 6 bases and 5 bases, in that order; junction bases with no gene match: 11. CDR3 DNA sequence: TGCAGCGTCGTGGGACAGAAAGGACGAGATACGCAGTATTTT. It is translated as CSVVGQKGRDTQYF.

This clonotype was seen repeatedly, ten times or more. The chain employs TRBV10-3 and TRBJ1-1; a weak D match, TRBD1 (5 bases). Germline values: CDR1 ENHRY, CDR2 SYGVKD. The V end lost 4 bases, the J end lost 6 bases, and 21 bases lay between the germline ends. There are 16 residues in the CDR3. The CDR3 region is CAISGGETGKHAEAFF. CDR3 nucleotide sequence: TGTGCCATCAGTGGAGGGGAGACGGGTAAACACGCTGAAGCTTTCTTT.

A remark on this clonotype: A read error may produce the germline difference seen at one junction end. The genes are TRBV6-1 and TRBJ2-7; no definite D call. The CDR3 length is 13 residues. Germline loops: CDR1 MNHNS, CDR2 SASEGT. The CDR3 region has the DNA TGTGCCAGCGGTCGGAATCCCGCCTACGATCAGTACTTC. Translating it yields CASGRNPAYDQYF.

The rearrangement links TRBV4-1 to TRBJ1-1; D is perhaps TRBD1 (6 bases). Germline V lookup: CDR1 MGHRA, CDR2 YSYEKL. With 1 base removed from V and 3 bases from J, the gap between germline ends came to 12 bases. The CDR3 consists of 15 residues. CDR3 sequence reads: CASSQAFGGYTEAFF. The CDR3 DNA sequence: TGCGCCAGCAGCCAAGCGTTCGGGGGCTACACTGAAGCTTTCTTT.

The table lists this clonotype with many counts. CDR3 sequence: CASSPRKSPLHF. CDR3 bases: TGTGCCAGCAGTCCACGGAAATCACCCCTCCACTTT. The rearrangement joins TRBV6-1 to TRBJ1-6; D is unclear. Germline CDR1 is MNHNS and CDR2 is SASEGT. V was shortened by 5 bases and J by 10 bases, with 9 bases between the two germline ends. The CDR3 spans 12 residues.

For this clonotype: Being one base from a much bigger clone, this may be a read error. V usage is TRBV27 and J usage is TRBJ2-7, with D unclear. Germline assignment: CDR1 MNHEY and CDR2 SMNVEV (reference sequence). The ends were cut back, 1 base at V and 4 bases at J, with 14 bases in the middle. This CDR3 spans 15 amino acids. This CDR3 is CASSLYSLNEYEQYF. The CDR3 DNA is TGTGCCAGCAGTTTATACTCTCTGAATGAATACGAGCAGTACTTC.

This clonotype was seen ten or more times. The rearrangement joins TRBV28 to TRBJ1-5; no reliable D call. The germline gives CDR1 MDHEN, CDR2 SYDVKM. The CDR3 loop spans 19 amino acids. Trimming shortened V by 6 bases and J by 1 base, and 25 bases separated the two germline ends. The CDR3 protein is CASSLTPGLGRISNQPQHF. In nucleotides, the CDR3 is TGTGCCAGCAGCCTTACCCCAGGTTTGGGCAGGATAAGCAATCAGCCCCAGCATTTT.

This clonotype appeared many times. The chain couples TRBV28 to TRBJ1-3, with D unclear. This CDR3 spans 17 amino acids. V was pared by 5 bases and J by 3 bases, with 20 bases between. Looked up from germline, CDR1 is MDHEN and CDR2 is SYDVKM. The CDR3 loop reads CASSNPLWALSGNTIYF. CDR3 nucleotide sequence: TGTGCCAGCAGTAATCCGTTGTGGGCGCTTAGTGGAAACACCATATATTTT.